This T cell receptor beta chain was observed in a study of PD-1 blockade in classical Hodgkin lymphoma. Overall study findings and caveats: Factors driving the repertoire differences, possibly disease activity or prior therapy, remain undefined. Relapsed/refractory patients reportedly had lower baseline diversity than newly diagnosed patients.

Only in-frame clones appear in the TCRdb table, and some are missing; sequencing was by immunoSEQ multiplex PCR. The data contain around 32,000 clones, roughly 90% of them seen just once; the ten biggest clones take up more than 0.95%. Sample time point: newly diagnosed, previously untreated cHL patient sample. CD4+ T cells were purified from thawed PBMCs by negative selection. The comparison group had newly diagnosed, previously untreated classical Hodgkin lymphoma. A remark on this clone: Its cognate antigen is unknown.

Germline V lookup: CDR1 LNHDA, CDR2 SQIVND (reference sequence). V trimming: 6 bases; J trimming: 0 bases; junction bases outside the gene matches: 0. CDR3 length equals 13 residues. This sequence was found in a human donor with classical Hodgkin lymphoma. Sequences were obtained from CD4+ T cells from blood. This chain joins TRBV19 and TRBJ2-3; 7 nucleotides match TRBD2. The CDR3 spells CASRGGSTDTQYF. The CDR3 DNA sequence: TGTGCCAGTAGGGGGGGGAGCACAGATACGCAGTATTTT.